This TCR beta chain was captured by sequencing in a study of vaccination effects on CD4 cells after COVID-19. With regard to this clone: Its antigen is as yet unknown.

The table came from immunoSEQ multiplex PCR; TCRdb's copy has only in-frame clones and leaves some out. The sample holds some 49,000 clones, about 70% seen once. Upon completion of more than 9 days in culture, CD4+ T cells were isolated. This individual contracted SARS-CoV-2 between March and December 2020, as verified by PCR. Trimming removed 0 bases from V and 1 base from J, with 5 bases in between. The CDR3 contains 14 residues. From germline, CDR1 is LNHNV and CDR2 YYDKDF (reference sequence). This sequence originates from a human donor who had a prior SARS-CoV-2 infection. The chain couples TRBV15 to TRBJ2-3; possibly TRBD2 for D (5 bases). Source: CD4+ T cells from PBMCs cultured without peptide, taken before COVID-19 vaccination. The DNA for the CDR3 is TGTGCCACCAGCAGAGAGCGGGGCACAGATACGCAGTATTTT. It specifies CATSRERGTDTQYF. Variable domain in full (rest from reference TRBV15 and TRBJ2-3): DAMVIQNPRYQVTQFGKPVTLSCSQTLNHNVMYWYQQKSSQAPKLLFHYYDKDFNNEADTPDNFQSRRPNTSFCFLDIRSPGLGDTAMYLCATSRERGTDTQYFGPGTRLTVL.